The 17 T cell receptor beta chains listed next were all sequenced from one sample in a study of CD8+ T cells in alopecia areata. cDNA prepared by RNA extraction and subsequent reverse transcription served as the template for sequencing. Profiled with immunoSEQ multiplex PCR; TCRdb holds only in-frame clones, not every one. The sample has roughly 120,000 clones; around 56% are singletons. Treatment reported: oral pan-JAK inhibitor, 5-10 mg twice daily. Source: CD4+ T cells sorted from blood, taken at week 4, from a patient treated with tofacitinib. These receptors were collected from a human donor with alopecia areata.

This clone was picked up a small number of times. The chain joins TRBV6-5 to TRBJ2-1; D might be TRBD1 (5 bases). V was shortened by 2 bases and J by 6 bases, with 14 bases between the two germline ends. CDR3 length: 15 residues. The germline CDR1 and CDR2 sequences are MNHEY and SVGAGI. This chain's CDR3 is CASSYAPSGFNEQFF. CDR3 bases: TGTGCCAGCAGTTACGCGCCCTCAGGGTTCAATGAGCAGTTCTTC.

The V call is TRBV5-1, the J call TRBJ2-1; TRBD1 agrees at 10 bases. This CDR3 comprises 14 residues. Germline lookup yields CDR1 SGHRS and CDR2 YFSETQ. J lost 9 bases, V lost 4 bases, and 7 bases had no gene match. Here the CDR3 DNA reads TGCGCCAGCAGCCCCGGGACAGGGGCATCTGAGCAGTTCTTC. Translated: CASSPGTGASEQFF.

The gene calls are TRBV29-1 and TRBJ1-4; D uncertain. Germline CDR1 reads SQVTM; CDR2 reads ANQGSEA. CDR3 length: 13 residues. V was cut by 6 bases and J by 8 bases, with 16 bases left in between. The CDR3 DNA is TGCAGCGTCCGACCCCAACCGGGGGAAAAACTGTTTTTT. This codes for CSVRPQPGEKLFF.

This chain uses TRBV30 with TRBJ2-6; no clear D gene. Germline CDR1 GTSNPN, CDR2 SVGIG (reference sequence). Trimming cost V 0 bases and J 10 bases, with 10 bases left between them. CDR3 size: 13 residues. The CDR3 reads CAWSVGGVNVLTF. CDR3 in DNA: TGTGCCTGGAGTGTAGGTGGGGTGAACGTCCTGACTTTC.

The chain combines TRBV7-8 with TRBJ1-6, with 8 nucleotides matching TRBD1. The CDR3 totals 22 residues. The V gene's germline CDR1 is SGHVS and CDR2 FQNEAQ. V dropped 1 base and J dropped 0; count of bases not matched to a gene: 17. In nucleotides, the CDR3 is TGTGCCAGCAGCTTAGTAGCACCTGGGACAGGTGTGTTGAGCTCCTATAATTCACCCCTCCACTTT. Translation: CASSLVAPGTGVLSSYNSPLHF. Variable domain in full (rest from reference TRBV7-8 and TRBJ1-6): GAGVSQSPRYKVAKRGQDVALRCDPISGHVSLFWYQQALGQGPEFLTYFQNEAQLDKSGLPSDRFFAERPEGSVSTLKIQRTQQEDSAVYLCASSLVAPGTGVLSSYNSPLHFGNGTRLTVT.

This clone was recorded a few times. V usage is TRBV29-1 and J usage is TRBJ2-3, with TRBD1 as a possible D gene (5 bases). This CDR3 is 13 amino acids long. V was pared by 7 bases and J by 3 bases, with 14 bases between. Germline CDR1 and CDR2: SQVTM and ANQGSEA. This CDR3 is CSAAGKVTDTQYF. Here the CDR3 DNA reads TGCAGCGCCGCAGGGAAGGTGACAGATACGCAGTATTTT.

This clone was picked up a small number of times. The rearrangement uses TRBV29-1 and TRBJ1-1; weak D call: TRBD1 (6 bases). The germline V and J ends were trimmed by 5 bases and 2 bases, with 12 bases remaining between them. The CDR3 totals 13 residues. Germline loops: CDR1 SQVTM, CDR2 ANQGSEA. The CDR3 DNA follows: TGCAGCGTTTCCGACAGGCCCAACACTGAAGCTTTCTTT. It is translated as CSVSDRPNTEAFF. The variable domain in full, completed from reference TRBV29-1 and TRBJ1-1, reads SAVISQKPSRDICQRGTSLTIQCQVDSQVTMMFWYRQQPGQSLTLIATANQGSEATYESGFVIDKFPISRPNLTFSTLTVSNMSPEDSSIYLCSVSDRPNTEAFFGQGTRLTVV.

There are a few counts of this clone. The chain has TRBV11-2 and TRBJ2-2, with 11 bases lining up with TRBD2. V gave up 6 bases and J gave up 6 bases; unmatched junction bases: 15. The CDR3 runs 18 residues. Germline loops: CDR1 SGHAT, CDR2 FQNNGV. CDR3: CASRPSPGLAEYAGELFF. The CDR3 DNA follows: TGTGCCAGCAGACCCAGTCCGGGACTAGCGGAGTATGCCGGGGAGCTGTTTTTT.

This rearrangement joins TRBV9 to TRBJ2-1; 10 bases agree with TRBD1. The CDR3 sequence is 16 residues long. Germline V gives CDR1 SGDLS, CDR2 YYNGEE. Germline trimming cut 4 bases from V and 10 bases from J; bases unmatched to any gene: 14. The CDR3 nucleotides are TGTGCCAGCAGCCTTAAGACGGGGACAGGGGAGAGGGAGCAGTTCTTC. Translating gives CASSLKTGTGEREQFF.

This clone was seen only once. The CDR3 region is CASSLVAGHTGELFF. The CDR3 bases are TGCGCCAGCAGCTTGGTGGCAGGGCACACCGGGGAGCTGTTTTTT. The V call is TRBV5-1, the J call TRBJ2-2; the D gene is possibly TRBD1 (5 bases). This CDR3 is built from 15 residues. Germline loops: CDR1 SGHRS, CDR2 YFSETQ. The V end was cut by 0 bases, the J end by 3 bases, with 9 bases between.

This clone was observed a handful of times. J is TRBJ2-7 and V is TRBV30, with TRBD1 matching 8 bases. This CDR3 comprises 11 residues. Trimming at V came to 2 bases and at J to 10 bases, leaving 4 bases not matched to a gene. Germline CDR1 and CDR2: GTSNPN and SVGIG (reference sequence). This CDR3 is CAWSPDREQYF. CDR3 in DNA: TGTGCCTGGAGTCCGGACAGGGAACAGTACTTC. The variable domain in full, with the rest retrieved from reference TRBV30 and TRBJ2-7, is SQTIHQWPATLVQPVGSPLSLECTVEGTSNPNLYWYRQAAGRGLQLLFYSVGIGQISSEVPQNLSASRPQDRQFILSSKKLLLSDSGFYLCAWSPDREQYFGPGTRLTVT.

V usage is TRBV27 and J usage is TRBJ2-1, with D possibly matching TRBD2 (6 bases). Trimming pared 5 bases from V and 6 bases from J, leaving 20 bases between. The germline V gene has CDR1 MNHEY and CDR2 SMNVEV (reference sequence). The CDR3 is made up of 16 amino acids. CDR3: CASSTHWDLYPNEQFF. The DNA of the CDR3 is TGTGCCAGCAGTACCCACTGGGACTTGTACCCCAATGAGCAGTTCTTC.

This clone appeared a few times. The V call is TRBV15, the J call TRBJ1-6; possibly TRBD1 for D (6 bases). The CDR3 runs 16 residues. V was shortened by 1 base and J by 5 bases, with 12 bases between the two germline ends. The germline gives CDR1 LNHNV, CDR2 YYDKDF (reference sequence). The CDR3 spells CATSRANRANNSPLHF. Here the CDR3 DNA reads TGTGCCACCAGCAGAGCTAACAGGGCTAATAATTCACCCCTCCACTTT.

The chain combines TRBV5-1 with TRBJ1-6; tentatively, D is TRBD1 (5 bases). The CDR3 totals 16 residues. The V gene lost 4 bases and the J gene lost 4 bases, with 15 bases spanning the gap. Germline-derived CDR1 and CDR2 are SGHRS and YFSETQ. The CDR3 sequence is CASSPDTTRYNSPLHF. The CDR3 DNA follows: TGCGCCAGCAGCCCGGACACAACCCGATATAATTCACCCCTCCACTTT.

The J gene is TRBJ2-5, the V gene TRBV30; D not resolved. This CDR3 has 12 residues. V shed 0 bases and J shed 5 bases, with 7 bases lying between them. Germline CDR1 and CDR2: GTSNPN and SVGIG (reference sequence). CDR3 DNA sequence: TGTGCCTGGAGTGTGGGGTCTGAGACCCAGTACTTC. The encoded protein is CAWSVGSETQYF.

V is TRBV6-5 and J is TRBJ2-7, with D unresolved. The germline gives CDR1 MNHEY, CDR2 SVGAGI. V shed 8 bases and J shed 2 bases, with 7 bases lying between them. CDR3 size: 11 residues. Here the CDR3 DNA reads TGTGCCAGCGGAGCTACCTACGAGCAGTACTTC. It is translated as CASGATYEQYF.

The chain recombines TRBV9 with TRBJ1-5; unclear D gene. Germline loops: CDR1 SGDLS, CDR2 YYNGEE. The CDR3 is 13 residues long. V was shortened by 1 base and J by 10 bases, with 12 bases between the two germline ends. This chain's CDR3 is CASSVTPEGPQHF. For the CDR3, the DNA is TGTGCCAGCAGCGTAACTCCCGAGGGCCCCCAGCATTTT.